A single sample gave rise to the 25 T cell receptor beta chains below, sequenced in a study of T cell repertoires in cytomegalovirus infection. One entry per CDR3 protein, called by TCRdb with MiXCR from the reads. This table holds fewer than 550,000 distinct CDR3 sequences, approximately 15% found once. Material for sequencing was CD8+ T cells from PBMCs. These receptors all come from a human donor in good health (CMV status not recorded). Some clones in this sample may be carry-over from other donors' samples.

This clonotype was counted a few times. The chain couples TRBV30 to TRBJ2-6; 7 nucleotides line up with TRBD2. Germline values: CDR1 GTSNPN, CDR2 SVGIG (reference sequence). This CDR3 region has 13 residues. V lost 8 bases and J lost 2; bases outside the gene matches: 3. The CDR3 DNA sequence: TGTGCCCGGGAGGCGGCTGGGGCCAACGTCCTGACTTTC. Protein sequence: CAREAAGANVLTF.

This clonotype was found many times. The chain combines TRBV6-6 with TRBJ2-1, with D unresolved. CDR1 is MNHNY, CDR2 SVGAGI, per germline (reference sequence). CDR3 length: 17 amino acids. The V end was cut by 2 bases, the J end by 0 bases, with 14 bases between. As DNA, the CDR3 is TGTGCCAGCAGTTACCCACGGGCAAAGAGCTCCTACAATGAGCAGTTCTTC. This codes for CASSYPRAKSSYNEQFF.

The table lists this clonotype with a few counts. CDR3 region: CASSSGGGMDIQYF. In DNA form, the CDR3 reads TGTGCCAGCAGCTCGGGGGGGGGGATGGACATTCAGTACTTC. The rearrangement uses TRBV12-3 or TRBV12-4 and TRBJ2-4; 8 bases match TRBD2. The CDR3 sequence is 14 residues long. The V segment lost 6 bases and the J segment 8 bases; nucleotides outside the gene matches: 9.

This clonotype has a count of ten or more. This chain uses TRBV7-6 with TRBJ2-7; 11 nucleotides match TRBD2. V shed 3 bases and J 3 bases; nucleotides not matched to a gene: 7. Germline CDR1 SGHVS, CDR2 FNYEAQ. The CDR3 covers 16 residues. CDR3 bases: TGTGCCAGCAGCTTGGGGACTAGCGGTAGGGGCTACGAGCAGTACTTC. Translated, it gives CASSLGTSGRGYEQYF.

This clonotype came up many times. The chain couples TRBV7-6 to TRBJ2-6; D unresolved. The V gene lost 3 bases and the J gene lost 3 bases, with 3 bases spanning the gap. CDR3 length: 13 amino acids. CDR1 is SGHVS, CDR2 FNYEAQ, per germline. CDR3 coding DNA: TGTGCCAGCAGCTTCGGTGGGGCCAACGTCCTGACTTTC. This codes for CASSFGGANVLTF.

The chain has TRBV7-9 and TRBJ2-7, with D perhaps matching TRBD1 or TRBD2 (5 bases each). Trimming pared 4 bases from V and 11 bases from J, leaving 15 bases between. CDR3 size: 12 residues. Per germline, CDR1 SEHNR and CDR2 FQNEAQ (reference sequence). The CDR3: CASSSSLGTEYF. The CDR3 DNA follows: TGTGCCAGCAGCTCTAGTTTGGGGACGGAGTACTTC.

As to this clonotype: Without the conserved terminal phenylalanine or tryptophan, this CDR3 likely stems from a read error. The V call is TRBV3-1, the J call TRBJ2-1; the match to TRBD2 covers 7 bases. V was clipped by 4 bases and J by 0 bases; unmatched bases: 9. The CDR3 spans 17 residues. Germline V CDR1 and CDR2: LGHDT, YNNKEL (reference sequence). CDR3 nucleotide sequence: TGTGCCAGCAGCCCCCGACTAGCCGTTAGCTCCTACAATGAGCAGTTCTTA. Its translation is CASSPRLAVSSYNEQFL.

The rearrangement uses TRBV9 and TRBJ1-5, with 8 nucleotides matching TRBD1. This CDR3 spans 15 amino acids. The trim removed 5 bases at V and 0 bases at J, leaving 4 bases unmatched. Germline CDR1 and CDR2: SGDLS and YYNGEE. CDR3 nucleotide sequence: TGTGCCAGCAGTGACACAGGGGGTAGCAATCAGCCCCAGCATTTT. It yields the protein CASSDTGGSNQPQHF.

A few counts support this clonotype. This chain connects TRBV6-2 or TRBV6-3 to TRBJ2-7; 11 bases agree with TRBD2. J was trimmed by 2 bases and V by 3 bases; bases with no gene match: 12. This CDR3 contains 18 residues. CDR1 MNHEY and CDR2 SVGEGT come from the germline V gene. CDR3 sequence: CASSYVVVAGGPTYEQYF. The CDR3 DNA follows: TGTGCCAGCAGTTATGTCGTGGTAGCGGGAGGGCCGACCTACGAGCAGTACTTC.

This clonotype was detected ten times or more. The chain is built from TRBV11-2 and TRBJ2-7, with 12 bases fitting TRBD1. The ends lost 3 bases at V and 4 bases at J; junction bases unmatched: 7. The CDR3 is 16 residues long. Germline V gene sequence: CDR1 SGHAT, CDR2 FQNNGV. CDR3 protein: CASSFVGTGGRYEQYF. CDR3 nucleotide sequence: TGTGCCAGCAGCTTCGTTGGGACAGGGGGCCGGTACGAGCAGTACTTC.

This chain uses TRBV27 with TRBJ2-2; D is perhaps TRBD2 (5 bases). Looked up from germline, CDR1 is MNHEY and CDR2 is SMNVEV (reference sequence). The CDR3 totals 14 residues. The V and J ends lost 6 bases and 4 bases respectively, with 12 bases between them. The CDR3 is CASSRSRATGELFF. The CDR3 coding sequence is TGTGCCAGCAGCCGCTCGAGGGCCACCGGGGAGCTGTTTTTT.

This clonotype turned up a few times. This chain's CDR3 is CASSGLEAEAFF. The CDR3 DNA reads as TGTGCCAGTAGCGGCCTAGAGGCTGAAGCTTTCTTT. V is TRBV19 and J is TRBJ1-1; D is unresolved. CDR1 is LNHDA and CDR2 is SQIVND in the germline V gene (reference sequence). Trimming took off 6 bases at V and 6 bases at J, with 11 bases between the two ends. The CDR3 loop spans 12 amino acids.

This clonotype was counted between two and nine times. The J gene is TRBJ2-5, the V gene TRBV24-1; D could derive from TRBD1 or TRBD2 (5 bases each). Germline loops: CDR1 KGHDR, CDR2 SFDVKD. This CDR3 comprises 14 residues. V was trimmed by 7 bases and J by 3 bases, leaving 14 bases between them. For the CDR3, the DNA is TGTGCCACCAGCCAATCCGGGACGGAAGAGACCCAGTACTTC. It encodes CATSQSGTEETQYF.

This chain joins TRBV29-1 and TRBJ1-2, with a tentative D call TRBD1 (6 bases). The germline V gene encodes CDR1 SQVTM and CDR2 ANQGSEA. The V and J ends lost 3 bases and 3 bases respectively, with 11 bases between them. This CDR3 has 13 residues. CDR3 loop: CSVDEGGDYGYTF. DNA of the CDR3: TGCAGCGTTGACGAGGGGGGAGACTATGGCTACACCTTC.

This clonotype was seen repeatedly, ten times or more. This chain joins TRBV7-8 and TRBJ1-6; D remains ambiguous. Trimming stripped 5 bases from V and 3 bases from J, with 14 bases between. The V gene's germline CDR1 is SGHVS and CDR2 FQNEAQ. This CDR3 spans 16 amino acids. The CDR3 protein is CASSKTRSGYNSPLHF. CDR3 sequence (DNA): TGTGCCAGCAGCAAAACTAGGTCGGGCTATAATTCACCCCTCCACTTT.

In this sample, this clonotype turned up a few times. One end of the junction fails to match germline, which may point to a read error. CDR3 coding DNA: TGTGCCGCAGGGTCTAATCTAAACTATGGCTACACCTTC. This gives the protein CAAGSNLNYGYTF. This chain uses TRBV4-1 with TRBJ1-2; a possible D gene is TRBD1 (5 bases). The CDR3 length is 13 residues. Germline V lookup: CDR1 MGHRA, CDR2 YSYEKL.

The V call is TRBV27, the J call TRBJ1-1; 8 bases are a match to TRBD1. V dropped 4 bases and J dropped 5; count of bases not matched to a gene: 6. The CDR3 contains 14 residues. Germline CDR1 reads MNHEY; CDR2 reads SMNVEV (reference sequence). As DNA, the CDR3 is TGTGCCAGCAGTTGGACAGGGCGGAATACTGAAGCTTTCTTT. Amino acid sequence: CASSWTGRNTEAFF.

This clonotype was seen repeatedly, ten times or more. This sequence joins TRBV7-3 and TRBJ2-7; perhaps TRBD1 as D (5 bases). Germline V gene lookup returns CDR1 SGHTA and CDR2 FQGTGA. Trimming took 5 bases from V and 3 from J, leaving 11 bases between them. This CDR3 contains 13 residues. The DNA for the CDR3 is TGTGCCAGCAGCCCGAAGGACAACTACGAGCAGTACTTC. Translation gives CASSPKDNYEQYF.

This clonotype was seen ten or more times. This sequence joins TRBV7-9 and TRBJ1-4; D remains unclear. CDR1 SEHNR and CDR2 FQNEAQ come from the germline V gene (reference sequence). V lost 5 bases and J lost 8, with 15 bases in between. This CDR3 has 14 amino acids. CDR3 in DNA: TGTGCCAGCAGCCCGGTTTCTCCCGGGGAAAAACTGTTTTTT. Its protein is CASSPVSPGEKLFF.

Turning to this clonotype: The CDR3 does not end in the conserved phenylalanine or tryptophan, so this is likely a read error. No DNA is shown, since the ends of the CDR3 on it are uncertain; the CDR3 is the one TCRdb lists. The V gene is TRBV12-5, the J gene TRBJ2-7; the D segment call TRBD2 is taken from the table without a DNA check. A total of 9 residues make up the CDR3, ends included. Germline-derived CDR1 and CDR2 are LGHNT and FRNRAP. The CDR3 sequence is CASGSPGGI.

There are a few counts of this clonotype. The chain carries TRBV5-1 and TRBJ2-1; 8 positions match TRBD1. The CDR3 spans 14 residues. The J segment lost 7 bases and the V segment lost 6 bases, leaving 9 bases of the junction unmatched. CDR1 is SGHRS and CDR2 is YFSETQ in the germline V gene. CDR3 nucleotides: TGCGCCAGCACGGACCCCAGGGGGCTAAATGAGCAGTTCTTC. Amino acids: CASTDPRGLNEQFF.

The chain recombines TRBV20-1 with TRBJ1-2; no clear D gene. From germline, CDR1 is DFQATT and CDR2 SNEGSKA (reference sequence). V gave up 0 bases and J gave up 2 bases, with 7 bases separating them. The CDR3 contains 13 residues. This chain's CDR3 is CSARDGVNYGYTF. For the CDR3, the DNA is TGCAGTGCTAGAGATGGGGTGAACTATGGCTACACCTTC.

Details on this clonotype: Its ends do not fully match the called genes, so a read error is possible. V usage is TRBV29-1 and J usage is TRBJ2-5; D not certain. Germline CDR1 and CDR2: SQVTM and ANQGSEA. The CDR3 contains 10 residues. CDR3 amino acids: CSFEEETQYF. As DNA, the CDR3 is TGCAGCTTTGAAGAGGAGACCCAGTACTTC.

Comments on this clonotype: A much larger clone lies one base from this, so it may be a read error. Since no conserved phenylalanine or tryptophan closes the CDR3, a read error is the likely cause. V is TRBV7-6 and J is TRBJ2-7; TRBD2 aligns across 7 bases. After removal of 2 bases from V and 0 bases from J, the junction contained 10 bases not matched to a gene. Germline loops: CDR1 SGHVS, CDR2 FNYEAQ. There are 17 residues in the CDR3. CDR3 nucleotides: TGTGCCAGCAGCTTAATCGACCCCCCGGGGGGCTCCTACGAGCAGTACTTA. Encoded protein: CASSLIDPPGGSYEQYL.

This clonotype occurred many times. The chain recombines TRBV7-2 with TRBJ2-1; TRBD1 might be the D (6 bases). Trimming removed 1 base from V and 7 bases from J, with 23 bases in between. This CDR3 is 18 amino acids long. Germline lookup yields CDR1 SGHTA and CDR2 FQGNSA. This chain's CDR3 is CASSLVYPPGTLENEQFF. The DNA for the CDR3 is TGTGCCAGCAGCTTAGTTTATCCCCCAGGGACACTAGAGAATGAGCAGTTCTTC.